This TCR beta chain was found in a study of human T cells and chemical hapten exposure. Study-wide context: Per-sample TCR yield variability stemmed mainly from small pooled library volume differences. Regarding the study as a whole: The immune response of these alopecia patients might not match healthy individuals'. Counts of TCRs expanded at PT1 correlated positively with patch test score.

Per the germline V gene, CDR1 is DFQATT and CDR2 is SNEGSKA (reference sequence). This CDR3 is 13 amino acids long. V shed 3 bases and J shed 6 bases, with 9 bases lying between them. Library preparation tagged each individual cDNA molecule with a unique molecular identifier. TCRdb passed the RACE reads through MiXCR, listing each CDR3 protein once. The data hold 62,000 or so distinct CDR3 sequences, with about 10% observed a single time. Time point indicated: pre-sensitization, week 0. The treatment is: therapeutic diphenylcyclopropenone sensitization with weekly scalp DPC. Ten or more counts support this clonotype. The antigen remains undetermined.

The rearrangement joins TRBV20-1 to TRBJ1-6, with a possible D match to TRBD1 (5 bases). This TCR was recovered from a woman aged 45-60 years with alopecia areata. Some clones in this sample may be carry-over from other donors' samples. The sequencing used whole blood, collected in connection with sensitization to the hapten diphenylcyclopropenone (DPC). The CDR3 DNA is TGCAGTGCTAGTACGGGGACTAATTCACCCCTCCACTTT. Residues: CSASTGTNSPLHF.